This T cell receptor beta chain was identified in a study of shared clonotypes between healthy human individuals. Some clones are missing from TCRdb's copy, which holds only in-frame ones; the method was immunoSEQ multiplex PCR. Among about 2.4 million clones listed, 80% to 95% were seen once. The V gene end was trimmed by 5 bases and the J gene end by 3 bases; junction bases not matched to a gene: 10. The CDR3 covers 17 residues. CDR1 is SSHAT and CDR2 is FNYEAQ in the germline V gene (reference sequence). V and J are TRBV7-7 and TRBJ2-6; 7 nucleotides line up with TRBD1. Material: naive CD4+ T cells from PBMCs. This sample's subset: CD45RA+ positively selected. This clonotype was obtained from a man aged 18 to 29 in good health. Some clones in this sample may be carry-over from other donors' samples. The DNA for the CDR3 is TGTGCCAGCAGCGCCCGGGACAGCGGATTTGGGGCCAACGTCCTGACTTTC. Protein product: CASSARDSGFGANVLTF.